This T cell receptor (beta chain) was sequenced during a study of blood T cells in healthy people across ages. The study's findings and limits: A roughly linear fall in TCR beta diversity per million T cells was seen with increasing age. PBMC samples, being unsorted, prevented any conclusive comparison of naive and antigen-experienced cells.

With a J-beta primer mix and a sample-barcoded 5' primer, a second PCR ran about 7 to 12 cycles. TCRdb processed the 5' RACE reads anew with MiXCR; each CDR3 protein has one entry. The sample contains around 870,000 distinct CDR3 sequences, 29% of which appear only once. This CDR3 is built from 17 residues. Trimming removed 0 bases from V and 7 bases from J; junction bases left unmatched: 14. Per the germline V gene, CDR1 is WNHNN and CDR2 is SYGVQD (reference sequence). The table lists this clonotype with many counts. Its antigen is not known. The sample providers were healthy Caucasian people from Russia, aged about 6 to 95. Extractions gave at least 5.5 micrograms of total RNA per sample.

The sequence came from a woman of 80 years or more in good health. The rearrangement joins TRBV10-1 to TRBJ2-7, with TRBD1 matching over 8 bases. The specimen was blood. This chain's CDR3 is CASSESNLAGGLGEQYF. CDR3 in DNA: TGCGCCAGCAGTGAGTCGAATCTTGCAGGGGGCCTGGGAGAGCAGTACTTC.